This TCR beta chain emerged from a study of T cells in Graves' hyperthyroidism and ophthalmopathy. This clonotype was detected ten times or more. Trimming at V came to 4 bases and at J to 2 bases, leaving 9 bases not matched to a gene. CDR3 size: 16 residues. Germline lookup yields CDR1 SGHNT and CDR2 YENEEA. Amplification targeted TCR beta CDR3 regions from RNA transcripts. The HTBI primer set served for first-round RT-PCR of the TCR CDR3. From the multiplex PCR reads, TCRdb called clonotypes with MiXCR, one entry per CDR3 protein. Here the sample spans about 380,000 distinct CDR3 sequences, more than 12% being singletons.

This receptor was obtained from a woman aged 25-40 years with Graves' ophthalmopathy. The chain carries TRBV11-3 and TRBJ1-2; TRBD1 agrees at 8 bases. Sequencing was done on a sample of blood. CDR3 nucleotides: TGTGCCAGCAGCTCAGCGAGCAGGGGGCGGAACTATGGCTACACCTTC. Amino acid sequence: CASSSASRGRNYGYTF. Full variable domain (outside the CDR3, taken from reference TRBV11-3 and TRBJ1-2): EAGVVQSPRYKIIEKKQPVAFWCNPISGHNTLYWYLQNLGQGPELLIRYENEEAVDDSQLPKDRFSAERLKGVDSTLKIQPAELGDSAVYLCASSSASRGRNYGYTFGSGTRLTVV.